A selection of T cell receptor beta chains follows, all from one sample in a study of shared clonotypes between healthy human individuals. Clones were sequenced by immunoSEQ multiplex PCR, and TCRdb holds only the in-frame ones, with some missing. The data show about 1 million clones, roughly 75% seen once. Sequencing was done on a sample of memory CD4+ T cells sorted from blood. These receptors were taken from a young man in good health. Both conserved end residues are part of each CDR3. The D gene is left open where the match is weak. Clone size is given for some rows only: seen once, a few or many times, or a class if the clone is expanded.

D gene: .
CDR3 length: 15
clone size: few
J gene: TRBJ2-5
V gene: TRBV5-8
CDR3 DNA: TGTGCCAGCAGCTTGAACGGACGGAATCAAGAGACCCAGTACTTC
CDR3 protein: CASSLNGRNQETQYF

D gene: .
CDR3 length: 15
clone size: .
J gene: TRBJ1-1
V gene: TRBV6-5
CDR3 DNA: TGTGCCAGCAGTTATGGCCTGACCGGGCACACTGAAGCTTTCTTT
CDR3 protein: CASSYGLTGHTEAFF

D gene: TRBD2
CDR3 length: 16
clone size: .
J gene: TRBJ2-3
V gene: TRBV5-6
CDR3 DNA: TGTGCCAGCAGCTTTTCACTAGCGGGGGGGCTGGATACGCAGTATTTT
CDR3 protein: CASSFSLAGGLDTQYF

D gene: .
CDR3 length: 13
clone size: .
J gene: TRBJ2-5
V gene: TRBV11-3
CDR3 DNA: TGTGCCAGCAGCTTAGGGGAATTGGAGACCCAGTACTTC
CDR3 protein: CASSLGELETQYF

D gene: .
CDR3 length: 17
clone size: .
J gene: TRBJ1-2
V gene: TRBV6-4
CDR3 DNA: TGTGCCAGCAGTGACTTCGAAAAGGGGGACTTAAACTATGGCTACACCTTC
CDR3 protein: CASSDFEKGDLNYGYTF

D gene: .
CDR3 length: 13
clone size: .
J gene: TRBJ1-1
V gene: TRBV25-1
CDR3 DNA: TGTGCCAGCAGTGAATCGTGGGGGGGGCAAGCTTTCTTT
CDR3 protein: CASSESWGGQAFF

D gene: TRBD2
CDR3 length: 14
clone size: .
J gene: TRBJ2-1
V gene: TRBV7-2
CDR3 DNA: TGTGCCAGCATGCGGGCGGGAGGGGGAAATGAGCAGTTCTTC
CDR3 protein: CASMRAGGGNEQFF

D gene: TRBD2
CDR3 length: 17
clone size: .
J gene: TRBJ2-3
V gene: TRBV9
CDR3 DNA: TGTGCCAGCAGCGTAGGTTCGGGCGGGGGGTACCCAGATACGCAGTATTTT
CDR3 protein: CASSVGSGGGYPDTQYF

D gene: .
CDR3 length: 14
clone size: .
J gene: TRBJ1-6
V gene: TRBV6-5
CDR3 DNA: TGTGCCAGCAGCCCAGCGTCCTATAATTCACCCCTCCACTTT
CDR3 protein: CASSPASYNSPLHF

D gene: TRBD2
CDR3 length: 15
clone size: .
J gene: TRBJ2-2
V gene: TRBV5-1
CDR3 DNA: TGCGCCAGCAGCTTACGGACTAGTGGCACCGGGGAGCTGTTTTTT
CDR3 protein: CASSLRTSGTGELFF

D gene: .
CDR3 length: 13
clone size: .
J gene: TRBJ2-7
V gene: TRBV28
CDR3 DNA: TGTGCCAGCATTGGTCCCAACTCCTACGAGCAGTACTTC
CDR3 protein: CASIGPNSYEQYF

D gene: TRBD2
CDR3 length: 15
clone size: .
J gene: TRBJ2-7
V gene: TRBV5-1
CDR3 DNA: TGCGCCAGCAGCTTCGGCAGCGGGACGACCTACGAGCAGTACTTC
CDR3 protein: CASSFGSGTTYEQYF

D gene: .
CDR3 length: 15
clone size: few
J gene: TRBJ1-1
V gene: TRBV27
CDR3 DNA: TGTGCCAGCAGCTCCCCACAGGGCCTCCCCCATGAAGCTTTCTTT
CDR3 protein: CASSSPQGLPHEAFF

D gene: .
CDR3 length: 19
clone size: .
J gene: TRBJ1-4
V gene: TRBV21-1
CDR3 DNA: TGTGCCAGCAGCTCCTCCGGGACAGGTCCGTTAAGGCGGAATGAAAAACTGTTTTTT
CDR3 protein: CASSSSGTGPLRRNEKLFF

D gene: TRBD2
CDR3 length: 14
clone size: once
J gene: TRBJ2-7
V gene: TRBV30
CDR3 DNA: TGTGCCTGGACAGACCTAGCGGGGTCCTACGAGCAGTACTTC
CDR3 protein: CAWTDLAGSYEQYF

D gene: TRBD2
CDR3 length: 17
clone size: .
J gene: TRBJ2-2
V gene: TRBV11-2
CDR3 DNA: TGTGCCAGCAGCCGAGCGGGGGGCGCCATCAACACCGGGGAGCTGTTTTTT
CDR3 protein: CASSRAGGAINTGELFF

D gene: TRBD1
CDR3 length: 14
clone size: .
J gene: TRBJ2-7
V gene: TRBV7-2
CDR3 DNA: TGTGCCAGCAGGTACAGACAGGGTCGCTACGAGCAGTACTTC
CDR3 protein: CASRYRQGRYEQYF

D gene: .
CDR3 length: 15
clone size: .
J gene: TRBJ2-7
V gene: TRBV5-6
CDR3 DNA: TGTGCCAGCAGCCCACGCTCAGGGAGACCCTACGAGCAGTACTTC
CDR3 protein: CASSPRSGRPYEQYF

D gene: .
CDR3 length: 14
clone size: .
J gene: TRBJ2-3
V gene: TRBV18
CDR3 DNA: TGTGCCAGCTCACCCCCTAGCGGCACAGATACGCAGTATTTT
CDR3 protein: CASSPPSGTDTQYF

D gene: .
CDR3 length: 18
clone size: .
J gene: TRBJ2-5
V gene: TRBV7-6
CDR3 DNA: TGTGCCAGCAGCCCAACCGGACAGGTTGGAGGGGGACAAGAGACCCAGTACTTC
CDR3 protein: CASSPTGQVGGGQETQYF

D gene: .
CDR3 length: 14
clone size: .
J gene: TRBJ2-5
V gene: TRBV6-5
CDR3 DNA: TGTGCCAGCAGGCCTTCCAGGGAGACGGAGACCCAGTACTTC
CDR3 protein: CASRPSRETETQYF

D gene: TRBD1
CDR3 length: 16
clone size: .
J gene: TRBJ2-5
V gene: TRBV6-5
CDR3 DNA: TGTGCCAGCAGTTACACAGGGGCGGGCTCCCAAGAGACCCAGTACTTC
CDR3 protein: CASSYTGAGSQETQYF

D gene: .
CDR3 length: 14
clone size: .
J gene: TRBJ2-5
V gene: TRBV7-8
CDR3 DNA: TGTGCCAGCAGCTTAGATAGGGCGCAAGAGACCCAGTACTTC
CDR3 protein: CASSLDRAQETQYF

D gene: .
CDR3 length: 13
clone size: .
J gene: TRBJ2-6
V gene: TRBV7-9
CDR3 DNA: TGTGCCAGCAGCCGAGACGGGGCCAACGTCCTGACTTTC
CDR3 protein: CASSRDGANVLTF

D gene: .
CDR3 length: 12
clone size: .
J gene: TRBJ2-2
V gene: TRBV5-6
CDR3 DNA: TGTGCCAGCAGCCGGTTCACCGGGGAGCTGTTTTTT
CDR3 protein: CASSRFTGELFF

D gene: .
CDR3 length: 15
clone size: few
J gene: TRBJ2-1
V gene: TRBV6-1
CDR3 DNA: TGTGCCAGCAGGGGACCCAATCCCGTGTACGATGAGCAGTTCTTC
CDR3 protein: CASRGPNPVYDEQFF

D gene: .
CDR3 length: 14
clone size: .
J gene: TRBJ2-7
V gene: TRBV5-1
CDR3 DNA: TGCGCCAGCAAGGTCTCGGGGGACTCCTACGAGCAGTACTTC
CDR3 protein: CASKVSGDSYEQYF

D gene: .
CDR3 length: 14
clone size: once
J gene: TRBJ2-1
V gene: TRBV19
CDR3 DNA: TGTGCCAGTAGTATGTGGGATTCCAACAATGAGCAGTTCTTC
CDR3 protein: CASSMWDSNNEQFF